The following is a T cell receptor beta chain sequence with its context. Its matching antigen is unknown. Per sorted-subset replicate PCR, input was around 200 ng DNA, representing tens of thousands of T cell genomes. Using immunoSEQ multiplex PCR, the repertoire was profiled, and TCRdb retains in-frame clones only, with some absent. This sample carries approximately 2,200,000 clones, around 93% of them seen once, and the ten largest clones take around 1.7%. These data belong to a study of shared clonotypes between healthy human individuals. Germline V gene sequence: CDR1 SGHAT, CDR2 FQDESV (reference sequence). The CDR3 runs to 17 residues. V lost 2 bases to trimming and J lost 0 bases, with 17 bases between them. Terminally differentiated effector memory CD45RA+ cells were excluded by CCR7 positive selection of CD45RO-negative cells. Study-wide findings and caveats: Clonotype sharing among donors was expected to depend on sequencing depth.

Material: naive CD8+ T cells from PBMCs. The receptor was derived from a man aged 18 to 30 in good health. Some clones in this sample may be carry-over from other donors' samples. V is TRBV11-1 and J is TRBJ2-7; D call uncertain. The CDR3 DNA is TGTGCCAGCAGCTTAAAGCAGAGGCAGCTTATCTCCTACGAGCAGTACTTC. Its translation is CASSLKQRQLISYEQYF.